Listed here is a single TCR beta chain. As originally analysed: Reference gene primer amplification gave estimated nucleated cell counts. The table came from immunoSEQ multiplex PCR; TCRdb's copy has only in-frame clones and leaves some out. V and J calls and clone size are given by that table; D and trimming were obtained from the DNA. The sample has about 50,000 clones, 70% to 85% seen once. The data belong to a study of blood T cell repertoires in COVID-19. Across the whole study: Samples taken during acute and convalescent COVID-19 were collected in the United States, Italy and Spain. Sample material is recorded as cDNA or gDNA derived from T cells, B-cell-depleted T cells, or PBMCs.

After removal of 5 bases from V and 6 bases from J, the junction contained 9 bases not matched to a gene. Germline V gene sequence: CDR1 SGHVS, CDR2 FQNEAQ. This CDR3 spans 15 amino acids. This receptor was identified in a man aged 60 to 69 with acute or convalescent COVID-19. Sequenced: peripheral blood. V is TRBV7-8 and J is TRBJ2-1; the match to TRBD2 covers 8 bases. The CDR3 coding sequence is TGTGCCAGCAGCCCGGGGGGGGTGGTAGGCAATGAGCAGTTCTTC. It is translated as CASSPGGVVGNEQFF.